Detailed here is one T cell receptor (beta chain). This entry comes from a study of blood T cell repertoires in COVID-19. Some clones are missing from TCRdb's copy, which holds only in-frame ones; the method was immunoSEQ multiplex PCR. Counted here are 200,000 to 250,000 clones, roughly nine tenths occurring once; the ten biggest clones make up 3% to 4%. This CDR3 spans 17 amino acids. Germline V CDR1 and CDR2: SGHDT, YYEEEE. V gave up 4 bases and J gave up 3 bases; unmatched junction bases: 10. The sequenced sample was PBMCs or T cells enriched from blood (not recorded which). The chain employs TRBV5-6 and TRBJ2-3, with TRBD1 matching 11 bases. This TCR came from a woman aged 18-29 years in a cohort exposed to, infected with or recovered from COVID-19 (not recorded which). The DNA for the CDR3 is TGTGCCAGCAGCGCACTCGGGACAGGGGGAAGTACAGATACGCAGTATTTT. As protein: CASSALGTGGSTDTQYF.